These 5 T cell receptor beta chains came from one sample sequenced in a study of shared clonotypes between healthy human individuals. Produced via immunoSEQ multiplex PCR; TCRdb's table is partial and in-frame only. Among some 490,000 clones, more than 75% were seen once, and the ten largest hold 9.5% to 15%. The sequenced material came from PBMCs. The receptors shown here come from a woman aged 40 to 49 in good health. Some clones in this sample may be carry-over from other donors' samples.

This clone was counted once. The chain is built from TRBV5-6 and TRBJ2-3; the D call may be TRBD1 or TRBD2 (6 bases each). Trimming pared 1 base from V and 4 bases from J, leaving 7 bases between. Germline CDR1 reads SGHDT; CDR2 reads YYEEEE. CDR3 length equals 13 residues. CDR3 in amino acids: CASSLRGADTQYF. The CDR3 DNA reads TGTGCCAGCAGCTTGAGGGGGGCAGATACGCAGTATTTT.

J is TRBJ1-2 and V is TRBV18; possibly TRBD1 for D (6 bases). Trimming left V 3 bases short and J 3 bases short, with 11 bases between. From germline, CDR1 is KGHSH and CDR2 LQKENI. The CDR3 totals 14 residues. The CDR3, as DNA: TGTGCCAGCTCACCCGGTCGGGGGCACTATGGCTACACCTTC. Its translation: CASSPGRGHYGYTF.

This clone was counted a few times. V usage is TRBV11-2 and J usage is TRBJ1-1; D remains ambiguous. Germline CDR1 and CDR2: SGHAT and FQNNGV. The V and J ends lost 1 base and 7 bases respectively, with 10 bases between them. The CDR3 has 13 amino acids. CDR3 in amino acids: CASSLVGQDEAFF. The CDR3 DNA reads TGTGCCAGCAGCTTAGTAGGGCAGGATGAAGCTTTCTTT. Full variable domain (rest looked up from reference TRBV11-2 and TRBJ1-1): EAGVAQSPRYKIIEKRQSVAFWCNPISGHATLYWYQQILGQGPKLLIQFQNNGVVDDSQLPKDRFSAERLKGVDSTLKIQPAKLEDSAVYLCASSLVGQDEAFFGQGTRLTVV.

This chain uses TRBV28 with TRBJ1-5, with TRBD1 matching 8 bases. The CDR3 spans 17 residues. Germline assignment: CDR1 MDHEN and CDR2 SYDVKM. Trimming removed 5 bases from V and 2 bases from J; junction bases left unmatched: 11. DNA of the CDR3: TGTGCCAGCAGTCCCGGGACAGGAATCTTTGGCAATCAGCCCCAGCATTTT. It yields the protein CASSPGTGIFGNQPQHF.

The V call is TRBV10-3, the J call TRBJ2-2, with TRBD2 as a possible D gene (6 bases). The CDR3 has 15 residues. The ends were cut back, 4 bases at V and 1 base at J, with 10 bases in the middle. CDR1 is ENHRY and CDR2 is SYGVKD in the germline V gene. The CDR3, as DNA: TGTGCCATCAGTGGGGACTCCCTGAACACCGGGGAGCTGTTTTTT. It specifies CAISGDSLNTGELFF.